Below, one TCR beta chain is given with its context. As yet, its antigen is unknown. The source of the sample is a study of cytomegalovirus exposure and HLA in healthy donors. The overall study: Inside one of the first data releases sat 75 million to 100 million unique TCRs taken from HLA-typed donors.

Whole-study findings and limits: Generally TCR sequences proved uncommon, though certain public TCRs appeared in numerous donors. Researchers reported from a later analysis that most CMV-associated TCR beta chains appeared HLA-restricted.

CDR1 and CDR2 from the germline V gene are SGDLS and YYNGEE. The length of the CDR3 is 15 residues. V lost 2 bases, J lost 2 bases, and 14 bases lay in between. PCR amplification relied on 60 Vbeta primers (plus 13 Jbeta primers). Sequencing used immunoSEQ multiplex PCR; TCRdb keeps in-frame clones, though not all of them. The repertoire includes roughly 230,000 clones, about 90% of them detected once, and 1.5% to 2% sits in the top ten. Sequencing used PBMCs. The TCR sequence derives from a girl aged 2-10 years in good health and CMV-seronegative. The V and J genes are TRBV9 and TRBJ2-7, with D possibly matching TRBD2 (6 bases). The CDR3 nucleotides are TGTGCCAGCAGCGTTACCGGGACTGATGCCTACGAGCAGTACTTC. Translating it yields CASSVTGTDAYEQYF.